These 22 T cell receptor beta chains share one sample of origin, sequenced in a study of beta chain features in type 1 diabetes. Sequenced material consisted of expressed TCRB transcripts (all of the isolated RNA was reverse transcribed). Sequencing used immunoSEQ multiplex PCR; TCRdb keeps in-frame clones, though not all of them. The sample has 680,000 or so clones, around 15% seen once. Sample: naive CD4+ T cells from blood. These receptors were obtained from a man aged 18 to 29 in good health.

In its sample, this clone was seen a few times. This specimen includes other DNA sequences encoding the same CDR3. J is TRBJ2-1 and V is TRBV7-2; D unresolved. The germline V and J ends were trimmed by 2 bases and 10 bases, with 9 bases remaining between them. Looked up from germline, CDR1 is SGHTA and CDR2 is FQGNSA. CDR3 length: 12 amino acids. This CDR3 reads CASSLSSLEQFF. The CDR3 bases are TGTGCCAGCAGCTTATCGAGCTTGGAGCAGTTCTTC.

This clone has only a few counts. The chain has TRBV9 and TRBJ2-2, with 9 bases that match TRBD1. CDR3 size: 15 residues. V was clipped by 0 bases and J by 6 bases; unmatched bases: 3. CDR1 and CDR2 from the germline V gene are SGDLS and YYNGEE. The CDR3 spells CASSVAGQGPGELFF. In DNA form, the CDR3 reads TGTGCCAGCAGCGTAGCGGGACAGGGACCCGGGGAGCTGTTTTTT.

This clone came up many times. The V and J genes are TRBV4-3 and TRBJ2-1; 9 positions match TRBD2. There are 18 residues in the CDR3. With V trimmed by 2 bases and J by 0 bases, 8 bases remained unmatched. The germline CDR1 and CDR2 sequences are LGHNA and YSLEER. The CDR3 loop is CASSQLAGGLPSYNEQFF. In DNA form, the CDR3 reads TGCGCCAGCAGCCAACTGGCGGGAGGGCTACCCTCCTACAATGAGCAGTTCTTC.

This chain uses TRBV7-6 with TRBJ1-1; the match to TRBD1 covers 8 bases. Trimming at V came to 1 base and at J to 0 bases, leaving 4 bases not matched to a gene. Per the germline V gene, CDR1 is SGHVS and CDR2 is FNYEAQ. This CDR3 is built from 16 residues. CDR3 in DNA: TGTGCCAGCAGCTTAGGGGGGACAGGATTGAACACTGAAGCTTTCTTT. As protein: CASSLGGTGLNTEAFF.

This chain uses TRBV4-3 with TRBJ2-3; TRBD1 aligns across 7 bases. Unmatched junction bases numbered 2, after V lost 2 bases and J lost 3 bases. The germline V gene has CDR1 LGHNA and CDR2 YSLEER. This CDR3 is 14 amino acids long. The CDR3 region is CASSQRDRTDTQYF. CDR3 nucleotide sequence: TGCGCCAGCAGCCAAAGGGACAGAACAGATACGCAGTATTTT.

The V and J genes are TRBV6-5 and TRBJ2-1; the match to TRBD2 covers 9 bases. The ends lost 6 bases at V and 5 bases at J; junction bases unmatched: 5. Germline V gene sequence: CDR1 MNHEY, CDR2 SVGAGI. The length of the CDR3 is 14 residues. This CDR3 is CASRSLAGHNEQFF. The DNA of the CDR3 is TGTGCCAGCAGAAGTCTAGCGGGGCACAATGAGCAGTTCTTC.

This clone has a handful of counts. The chain uses TRBV28 and TRBJ1-4; D uncertain. CDR1 and CDR2 from the germline V gene are MDHEN and SYDVKM. This CDR3 spans 13 amino acids. V dropped 9 bases and J dropped 10 bases, with 18 bases sitting between them. In nucleotides, the CDR3 is TGTGCCAGTCAGACCCCCATTCGTGGAAAACTGTTTTTT. Translated, it gives CASQTPIRGKLFF.

This clone came up a few times. The CDR3 nucleotides read TGCGCCAGCAGCGGAGGGACAGGGAGGAGCACAGATACGCAGTATTTT. It translates to CASSGGTGRSTDTQYF. The chain has TRBV5-1 and TRBJ2-3; TRBD1 matches 9 bases. CDR1 is SGHRS and CDR2 is YFSETQ in the germline V gene. Trimming removed 4 bases from V and 0 bases from J; junction bases left unmatched: 6. The CDR3 runs to 16 residues. The full variable domain, its missing parts supplied by reference TRBV5-1 and TRBJ2-3, is KAGVTQTPRYLIKTRGQQVTLSCSPISGHRSVSWYQQTPGQGLQFLFEYFSETQRNKGNFPGRFSGRQFSNSRSEMNVSTLELGDSALYLCASSGGTGRSTDTQYFGPGTRLTVL.

The rearrangement joins TRBV7-2 to TRBJ1-2, with 9 positions matching TRBD1. The CDR3 is 14 residues long. In germline, CDR1 is SGHTA, CDR2 FQGNSA. The V gene end was trimmed by 3 bases and the J gene end by 6 bases; junction bases not matched to a gene: 5. The CDR3 reads CASSLMRQGDGYTF. CDR3 DNA: TGTGCCAGCAGCTTGATGCGACAGGGGGATGGCTACACCTTC.

The chain uses TRBV10-3 and TRBJ2-1, with D perhaps matching TRBD2 (5 bases). The CDR3 sequence is 14 residues long. The germline V gene has CDR1 ENHRY and CDR2 SYGVKD. Trimming cost V 7 bases and J 7 bases, with 17 bases left between them. The CDR3 protein is CAINARKAENEQFF. CDR3 nucleotides: TGTGCCATCAATGCACGTAAAGCGGAGAATGAGCAGTTCTTC.

This clone has only a few counts. The chain combines TRBV7-2 with TRBJ1-2; 7 nucleotides align to TRBD1. This CDR3 region has 13 residues. Germline CDR1 and CDR2: SGHTA and FQGNSA. J was trimmed by 7 bases and V by 5 bases; bases with no gene match: 7. The chain's CDR3 is CASSQGGGRGYTF. The CDR3 nucleotides read TGTGCCAGCAGCCAAGGAGGGGGCCGTGGCTACACCTTC.

J is TRBJ2-6 and V is TRBV7-2; TRBD2 might be the D (5 bases). V lost 5 bases, J lost 2 bases, and 16 bases lay in between. The CDR3 is 17 amino acids. Germline V gives CDR1 SGHTA, CDR2 FQGNSA. CDR3 sequence reads: CASSPWVGDAGANVLTF. CDR3 DNA sequence: TGTGCCAGCAGCCCGTGGGTCGGGGATGCTGGGGCCAACGTCCTGACTTTC.

This clone was seen a handful of times. CDR3 in amino acids: CATSSASFLINNEQFF. CDR3 coding DNA: TGTGCCACCAGCAGCGCTAGCTTTCTTATAAACAATGAGCAGTTCTTC. The rearrangement uses TRBV15 and TRBJ2-1; D may be TRBD2 (5 bases). The CDR3 spans 16 residues. V was shortened by 3 bases and J by 5 bases, with 17 bases between the two germline ends. Germline lookup yields CDR1 LNHNV and CDR2 YYDKDF (reference sequence).

The chain couples TRBV7-2 to TRBJ2-7, with a weak D call TRBD1 (5 bases). The CDR3 runs to 14 residues. Deletions cut 5 bases from V and 6 bases from J, with 17 bases between. Germline V gene data show CDR1 as SGHTA and CDR2 as FQGNSA. Written as DNA, the CDR3 is TGTGCCAGCAGCCCCGGCGCAGGGTTCCGCGAGCAGTACTTC. Its protein product is CASSPGAGFREQYF. The variable domain in full, completed from reference TRBV7-2 and TRBJ2-7, reads GAGVSQSPSNKVTEKGKDVELRCDPISGHTALYWYRQSLGQGLEFLIYFQGNSAPDKSGLPSDRFSAERTGGSVSTLTIQRTQQEDSAVYLCASSPGAGFREQYFGPGTRLTVT.

This clone has a handful of counts. CDR3 amino acids: CASSEEAQNYGYTF. DNA of the CDR3: TGTGCCAGCAGTGAAGAGGCACAGAACTATGGCTACACCTTC. V is TRBV2 and J is TRBJ1-2, with no clear D. There are 14 residues in the CDR3. The V and J ends lost 1 base and 2 bases respectively, with 8 bases between them. Germline values: CDR1 SNHLY, CDR2 FYNNEI.

The DNA of the CDR3 is TGCAGTGCTAGCAGGGCTCGAGTTGAGTATTTT. This translates into CSASRARVEYF. V gene TRBV20-1 combines with J gene TRBJ2-3, with TRBD1 as a possible D gene (5 bases). Germline CDR1 and CDR2: DFQATT and SNEGSKA (reference sequence). Trimming stripped 3 bases from V and 13 bases from J, with 14 bases between. The CDR3 contains 11 residues.

This clone was observed a few times. The chain uses TRBV7-9 and TRBJ2-7, with D possibly being TRBD1 (6 bases). The germline V and J ends were trimmed by 5 bases and 6 bases, with 11 bases remaining between them. Germline V gene lookup returns CDR1 SEHNR and CDR2 FQNEAQ (reference sequence). The CDR3 loop spans 12 amino acids. The CDR3, as DNA: TGTGCCAGCAGCCTCCAGGGGTTCGAGCAGTACTTC. It yields the protein CASSLQGFEQYF.

V and J are TRBV7-9 and TRBJ2-1; TRBD1 matches 8 bases. V shed 5 bases and J 4 bases; nucleotides not matched to a gene: 4. Germline loops: CDR1 SEHNR, CDR2 FQNEAQ (reference sequence). This CDR3 region has 14 residues. CDR3 nucleotides: TGTGCCAGCAGCACTCAGGGGGCGTACAATGAGCAGTTCTTC. Its protein is CASSTQGAYNEQFF.

The CDR3 DNA reads TGTGCCAGCAGCTGCGGGACTCCAGCTCGAAAGACCTATGGCTACACCTTC. Protein: CASSCGTPARKTYGYTF. The V call is TRBV7-4, the J call TRBJ1-2; the D gene is possibly TRBD1 (5 bases). CDR1 SGHVT and CDR2 SQSDAQ come from the germline V gene. The CDR3 consists of 17 residues. V lost 4 bases to trimming and J lost 4 bases, with 22 bases between them.

As for this clone: The same CDR3 also results from other DNA sequences found in this sample. The rearrangement uses TRBV27 and TRBJ1-2; the D gene is possibly TRBD1 (5 bases). V was cut by 2 bases and J by 2 bases, with 6 bases left in between. Germline CDR1 is MNHEY and CDR2 is SMNVEV (reference sequence). The length of the CDR3 is 13 residues. CDR3: CASSLRGNYGYTF. The CDR3 DNA sequence: TGTGCCAGCAGTTTACGGGGCAACTATGGCTACACCTTC.

Comment on this clone: The identical CDR3 is also encoded by other nucleotide sequences in the sample. V gene TRBV4-1 combines with J gene TRBJ2-7, with D possibly matching TRBD2 (5 bases). The CDR3 runs 13 residues. Trimming left V 1 base short and J 2 bases short, with 6 bases between. CDR1 is MGHRA, CDR2 YSYEKL, per germline. The CDR3 DNA reads TGCGCCAGCAGCCAAGTCGGGACCTACGAGCAGTACTTC. This encodes CASSQVGTYEQYF.

The genes are TRBV7-3 and TRBJ2-1; 7 nucleotides line up with TRBD1. CDR3 size: 15 residues. Germline trimming cut 7 bases from V and 4 bases from J; bases unmatched to any gene: 10. CDR1 SGHTA and CDR2 FQGTGA come from the germline V gene. The CDR3 reads CASTPRGGSYNEQFF. In DNA, the CDR3 is TGTGCCAGCACTCCCAGAGGGGGCTCTTACAATGAGCAGTTCTTC. Complete variable domain (other parts from reference TRBV7-3 and TRBJ2-1): GAGVSQTPSNKVTEKGKYVELRCDPISGHTALYWYRQSLGQGPEFLIYFQGTGAADDSGLPNDRFFAVRPEGSVSTLKIQRTERGDSAVYLCASTPRGGSYNEQFFGPGTRLTVL.